This T cell receptor beta chain emerged from a study of T cells in Graves' hyperthyroidism and ophthalmopathy. What was amplified from RNA transcripts were TCR beta CDR3 regions. The TCR CDR3 first-round RT-PCR relied on the HTBI primer set. MiXCR was run by TCRdb on the multiplex PCR reads, yielding one entry per CDR3 protein. The sample has about 760,000 distinct CDR3 sequences; approximately 40% are singletons. The PBMCs were taken from 10 ml of fresh peripheral blood. The sample holds many counts of this clonotype. The CDR3 extends over 15 amino acids. CDR1 and CDR2 (germline): SEHNR, FQNEAQ (reference sequence). Trimming removed 3 bases from V and 1 base from J; junction bases left unmatched: 3.

The genes are TRBV7-9 and TRBJ2-5; 9 bases are shared with TRBD2. Material: blood. The receptor was derived from a woman aged 40 to 50 with Graves' hyperthyroidism. The CDR3 protein is CASSLRGGAQETQYF. The CDR3 coding sequence is TGTGCCAGCAGCTTGCGGGGGGGGGCCCAAGAGACCCAGTACTTC. Complete variable domain (other parts from reference TRBV7-9 and TRBJ2-5): DTGVSQNPRHKITKRGQNVTFRCDPISEHNRLYWYRQTLGQGPEFLTYFQNEAQLEKSRLLSDRFSAERPKGSFSTLEIQRTEQGDSAMYLCASSLRGGAQETQYFGPGTRLLVL.